The subject of this entry is one T cell receptor (beta chain). The CDR3 spans 13 residues. Germline lookup yields CDR1 SEHNR and CDR2 FQNEAQ (reference sequence). Use of 60 Vbeta and 13 Jbeta primers characterized the PCR. Profiled with immunoSEQ multiplex PCR; TCRdb holds only in-frame clones, not every one. Of 140,000 or so clones listed, approximately 80% are singletons. This entry belongs to a study of cytomegalovirus exposure and HLA in healthy donors. Background on the study: Earlier, roughly 180 million T cells were analyzed, and some 120 million unique TCR beta sequences were found among them.

Healthy donors of bone marrow made up the group. Whereas donors were nominally healthy upon sampling, unrecorded immune exposures were probable. This TCR derives from a woman aged 55-75 years in good health and CMV-seropositive. The sample taken for sequencing was PBMCs. The rearrangement uses TRBV7-9 and TRBJ2-5; TRBD2 might be the D (5 bases). The closer fit of TRBJ2-7 to the DNA end suggests the J call may be wrong. The CDR3 DNA is TGTGCCAGCAGCGCGAGCGGATCCTACGAGCAGTACTTC. It is translated as CASSASGSYEQYF.